Following are 3 T cell receptor beta chains from one sample sequenced in a study of CD8+ T cells in alopecia areata. Sequencing used cDNA as its template, made by extracting RNA and reverse transcribing it. The repertoire was sequenced with immunoSEQ multiplex PCR; TCRdb's copy has only in-frame clones and lacks some. The data contain about 180,000 clones, 40% to 55% of them seen just once; the ten biggest clones take up around 10%. Treatment meaning: oral pan-JAK inhibitor, 5-10 mg twice daily. The starting material was CD8+ T cells sorted from blood, obtained at approximately week 51, from a patient treated with tofacitinib. These receptors came from a human donor with alopecia areata.

The genes are TRBV7-8 and TRBJ1-4; D is unresolved. The CDR3 sequence is 15 residues long. V shed 4 bases and J shed 0 bases, with 9 bases lying between them. The germline V gene has CDR1 SGHVS and CDR2 FQNEAQ. The CDR3 spells CASSSLVATNEKLFF. DNA for the CDR3: TGTGCCAGCAGCTCCCTGGTTGCAACTAATGAAAAACTGTTTTTT.

This clone has only a few counts. This sequence joins TRBV29-1 and TRBJ2-7; possible D gene TRBD2, 5 bases. This CDR3 is built from 15 residues. Trimming left V 0 bases short and J 0 bases short, with 12 bases between. The germline gives CDR1 SQVTM, CDR2 ANQGSEA. CDR3 DNA: TGCAGCGTTGAAGATAACCGGGGTATCTCCTACGAGCAGTACTTC. This sequence encodes CSVEDNRGISYEQYF.

The chain couples TRBV5-1 to TRBJ1-1, with 7 bases identical to TRBD1. The CDR3 is 14 amino acids. Germline V CDR1 and CDR2: SGHRS, YFSETQ. V dropped 3 bases and J dropped 0; count of bases not matched to a gene: 2. The CDR3 here is CASSWTGMNTEAFF. CDR3 in DNA: TGCGCCAGCAGCTGGACAGGCATGAACACTGAAGCTTTCTTT.